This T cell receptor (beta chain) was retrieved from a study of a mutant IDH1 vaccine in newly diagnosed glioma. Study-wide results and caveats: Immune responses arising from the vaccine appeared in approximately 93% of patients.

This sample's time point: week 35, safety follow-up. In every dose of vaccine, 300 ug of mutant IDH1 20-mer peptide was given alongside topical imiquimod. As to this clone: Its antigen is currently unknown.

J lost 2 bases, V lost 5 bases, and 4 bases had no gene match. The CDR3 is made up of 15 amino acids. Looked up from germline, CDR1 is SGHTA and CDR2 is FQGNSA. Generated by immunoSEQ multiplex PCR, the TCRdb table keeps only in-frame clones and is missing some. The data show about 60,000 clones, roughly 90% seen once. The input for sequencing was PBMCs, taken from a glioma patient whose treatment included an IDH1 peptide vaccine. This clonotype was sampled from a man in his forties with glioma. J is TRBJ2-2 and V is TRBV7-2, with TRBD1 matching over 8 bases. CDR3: CASSPGGSNTGELFF. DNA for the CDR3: TGTGCCAGCAGCCCAGGGGGCTCAAACACCGGGGAGCTGTTTTTT. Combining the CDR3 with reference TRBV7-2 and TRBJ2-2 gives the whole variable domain GAGVSQSPSNKVTEKGKDVELRCDPISGHTALYWYRQSLGQGLEFLIYFQGNSAPDKSGLPSDRFSAERTGGSVSTLTIQRTQQEDSAVYLCASSPGGSNTGELFFGEGSRLTVL.